The next 21 T cell receptor beta chains were all read from a single sample in a study of blood T cell repertoires in COVID-19. Using immunoSEQ multiplex PCR, the repertoire was profiled, and TCRdb retains in-frame clones only, with some absent. Of roughly 330,000 clones listed, roughly 86% were seen once; the top ten hold roughly 1.6%. The material sequenced was peripheral blood. The receptors here all came from a woman between 45 and 60 years old with acute or convalescent COVID-19.

This clone was counted a single time. This chain connects TRBV24-1 to TRBJ2-7; the match to TRBD1 covers 10 bases. Germline CDR1 and CDR2: KGHDR and SFDVKD. J lost 2 bases, V lost 4 bases, and 7 bases had no gene match. CDR3 length: 16 amino acids. The CDR3 loop is CATSDASGTGAYEQYF. CDR3 DNA: TGTGCCACCAGTGACGCCTCCGGGACAGGGGCCTACGAGCAGTACTTC.

The genes are TRBV30 and TRBJ2-5; possibly TRBD1 for D (5 bases). Germline V gives CDR1 GTSNPN, CDR2 SVGIG (reference sequence). Trimming stripped 0 bases from V and 9 bases from J, with 14 bases between. There are 13 residues in the CDR3. As DNA, the CDR3 is TGTGCCTGGAGTGTAGGTCCGTTAGGGGCCCAGTACTTC. This encodes CAWSVGPLGAQYF.

The chain uses TRBV6-5 and TRBJ1-2, with D maybe TRBD1 (5 bases). The V end lost 5 bases, the J end lost 4 bases, and 14 bases lay between the germline ends. Germline V gene lookup returns CDR1 MNHEY and CDR2 SVGAGI. CDR3 length equals 14 residues. This CDR3 is CASSSPGFGYGYTF. CDR3 DNA: TGTGCCAGCAGTAGTCCAGGGTTTGGCTATGGCTACACCTTC.

This chain uses TRBV13 with TRBJ1-3; D uncertain. The germline CDR1 and CDR2 sequences are PRHDT and FYEKMQ (reference sequence). The V end was cut by 5 bases, the J end by 0 bases, with 11 bases between. The CDR3 runs 15 residues. This CDR3 is CASSLGGSSGNTIYF. In DNA form, the CDR3 reads TGTGCCAGCAGCCTTGGCGGCAGCTCTGGAAACACCATATATTTT.

The chain has TRBV7-3 and TRBJ1-1; no definite D call. The germline V gene has CDR1 SGHTA and CDR2 FQGTGA. Trimming took 4 bases from V and 4 from J, leaving 10 bases between them. This CDR3 has 13 residues. The CDR3 bases are TGTGCCAGCAGCTCCCGACACTCCACTGAAGCTTTCTTT. It is translated as CASSSRHSTEAFF.

The chain has TRBV7-9 and TRBJ1-2; possibly TRBD1 for D (5 bases). The CDR3 is made up of 15 amino acids. Trimming removed 2 bases from V and 0 bases from J, with 10 bases in between. Germline assignment: CDR1 SEHNR and CDR2 FQNEAQ (reference sequence). CDR3 residues: CASSLFDSPNYGYTF. The CDR3 DNA reads as TGTGCCAGCAGCTTATTTGACAGTCCTAACTATGGCTACACCTTC.

Remarks on this clone: Since a much larger clone is just one base distant, this may be a read error. The sample holds other DNA sequences that translate to the same CDR3. V gene TRBV27 combines with J gene TRBJ1-2; the D gene is possibly TRBD1 (5 bases). This CDR3 contains 13 residues. Germline CDR1 reads MNHEY; CDR2 reads SMNVEV (reference sequence). Trimming left V 2 bases short and J 2 bases short, with 6 bases between. The CDR3 protein is CASSLRGNYGYTF. CDR3 in DNA: TGTGCCAGCAGTTTACGGGGGAACTATGGCTACACCTTC.

The chain combines TRBV3-1 (or the pseudogene TRBV3-2) with TRBJ2-1, with 11 bases aligning to TRBD2. The ends lost 0 bases at V and 7 bases at J; junction bases unmatched: 5. Germline V gene sequence: CDR1 LGHDT, CDR2 YNNKEL (reference sequence). CDR3 length: 16 amino acids. DNA of the CDR3: TGTGCCAGCAGCCAAGACCGACTAGCGGGAACTAATGAGCAGTTCTTC. Protein sequence: CASSQDRLAGTNEQFF.

The chain uses TRBV7-2 and TRBJ1-5; possibly TRBD1 for D (5 bases). The germline V and J ends were trimmed by 1 base and 6 bases, with 7 bases remaining between them. The CDR3 is made up of 13 amino acids. Per germline, CDR1 SGHTA and CDR2 FQGNSA. CDR3 bases: TGTGCCAGCAGCTTAGGGCAGGGTCAGCCCCAGCATTTT. It encodes CASSLGQGQPQHF.

The chain joins TRBV5-4 to TRBJ2-1, with D perhaps TRBD2 (6 bases). The CDR3 loop spans 16 amino acids. Germline-derived CDR1 and CDR2 are SGHNT and YYREEE (reference sequence). Trimming pared 1 base from V and 4 bases from J, leaving 15 bases between. The CDR3 DNA sequence: TGTGCCAGCAGCTTGCCCGTGGCGGGGAAATACAATGAGCAGTTCTTC. Its protein is CASSLPVAGKYNEQFF.

The chain carries TRBV6-6 and TRBJ1-4; D is ambiguous. The CDR3 is 16 residues long. CDR1 is MNHNY and CDR2 is SVGAGI in the germline V gene (reference sequence). The V gene lost 6 bases and the J gene lost 5 bases, with 19 bases spanning the gap. This chain's CDR3 is CASRPRAGRENEKLFF. The CDR3 DNA follows: TGTGCCAGCAGACCTCGGGCGGGTAGAGAGAATGAAAAACTGTTTTTT.

This CDR3 reads CASSISPGFLYNEQFF. The CDR3 nucleotides read TGCGCCAGCAGCATATCGCCGGGGTTCCTTTACAATGAGCAGTTCTTC. The V and J genes are TRBV5-1 and TRBJ2-1; weak D call: TRBD2 (5 bases). The V gene lost 4 bases and the J gene lost 4 bases, with 18 bases spanning the gap. The V gene's germline CDR1 is SGHRS and CDR2 YFSETQ. The CDR3 has 16 amino acids.

This chain joins TRBV28 and TRBJ1-6; perhaps TRBD1 as D (5 bases). The CDR3 consists of 12 residues. CDR1 and CDR2 (germline): MDHEN, SYDVKM. V lost 6 bases and J lost 13, with 13 bases in between. The CDR3 DNA reads TGTGCCAGCAGCCGACAGAAGTCCCCCCTCCACTTT. This encodes CASSRQKSPLHF.

This chain uses TRBV5-1 with TRBJ1-4; D remains ambiguous. Between the trimmed V and J ends, which lost 4 bases and 8 bases, there was a span of 12 bases. The V gene's germline CDR1 is SGHRS and CDR2 YFSETQ. This CDR3 contains 13 residues. CDR3 in amino acids: CASSPDTGEKLFF. CDR3 coding DNA: TGCGCCAGCAGCCCGGATACGGGGGAAAAACTGTTTTTT.

The chain carries TRBV11-1 and TRBJ2-7, with 9 bases aligning to TRBD1. Germline V CDR1 and CDR2: SGHAT, FQDESV (reference sequence). The trim removed 5 bases at V and 2 bases at J, leaving 7 bases unmatched. This CDR3 is built from 15 residues. Written as DNA, the CDR3 is TGTGCCAGCAGCCCCGGGACAGGGCCCACCTACGAGCAGTACTTC. It is translated as CASSPGTGPTYEQYF.

This chain uses TRBV7-3 with TRBJ2-7; the match to TRBD1 covers 8 bases. Trimming at V came to 6 bases and at J to 0 bases, leaving 4 bases not matched to a gene. The CDR3 runs to 14 residues. CDR1 and CDR2 from the germline V gene are SGHTA and FQGTGA. CDR3 in amino acids: CASSRTGSSYEQYF. The DNA of the CDR3 is TGTGCCAGCAGTCGGACAGGGAGCTCCTACGAGCAGTACTTC.

This clone was picked up one time. This chain uses TRBV2 with TRBJ1-1, with 7 positions matching TRBD1. CDR3 length equals 13 residues. The V gene end was trimmed by 6 bases and the J gene end by 5 bases; junction bases not matched to a gene: 6. The germline V gene encodes CDR1 SNHLY and CDR2 FYNNEI. The DNA for the CDR3 is TGTGCCAGCAGCGGAACAGGGGAGACTGAAGCTTTCTTT. Its translation is CASSGTGETEAFF.

In nucleotides, the CDR3 is TGTGCCAGCAGTAGGACAGGGACCCGCTACGAGCAGTACTTC. Protein product: CASSRTGTRYEQYF. The rearrangement links TRBV6-6 to TRBJ2-7, with 8 bases matching TRBD1. This CDR3 contains 14 residues. With 5 bases clipped from V and 3 bases from J, the junction kept 6 bases outside the gene matches. Per the germline V gene, CDR1 is MNHNY and CDR2 is SVGAGI (reference sequence).

The chain joins TRBV20-1 to TRBJ2-5; D gene unclear. V lost 3 bases and J lost 5, with 13 bases in between. Germline CDR1 reads DFQATT; CDR2 reads SNEGSKA (reference sequence). The CDR3 is 13 amino acids. Here the CDR3 DNA reads TGCAGTGCTAGTTCAACGTCCGCGGAGACCCAGTACTTC. It translates to CSASSTSAETQYF.

This chain connects TRBV10-1 to TRBJ1-2; 8 bases align to TRBD1. V shed 6 bases and J 4 bases; nucleotides not matched to a gene: 4. CDR1 is WNHNN, CDR2 SYGVQD, per germline (reference sequence). The length of the CDR3 is 13 residues. The CDR3 loop reads CASRAGGCYGYTF. CDR3 in DNA: TGCGCCAGCAGAGCAGGGGGCTGCTATGGCTACACCTTC.

CDR3 sequence reads: CAISDPPLGGNEQFF. The DNA for the CDR3 is TGTGCCATCAGTGACCCACCATTAGGGGGCAATGAGCAGTTCTTC. The rearrangement joins TRBV10-3 to TRBJ2-1; TRBD1 is a possible D gene (6 bases). Germline V lookup: CDR1 ENHRY, CDR2 SYGVKD. Trimming removed 3 bases at V and 6 bases at J, with 15 bases between. The CDR3 consists of 15 residues.